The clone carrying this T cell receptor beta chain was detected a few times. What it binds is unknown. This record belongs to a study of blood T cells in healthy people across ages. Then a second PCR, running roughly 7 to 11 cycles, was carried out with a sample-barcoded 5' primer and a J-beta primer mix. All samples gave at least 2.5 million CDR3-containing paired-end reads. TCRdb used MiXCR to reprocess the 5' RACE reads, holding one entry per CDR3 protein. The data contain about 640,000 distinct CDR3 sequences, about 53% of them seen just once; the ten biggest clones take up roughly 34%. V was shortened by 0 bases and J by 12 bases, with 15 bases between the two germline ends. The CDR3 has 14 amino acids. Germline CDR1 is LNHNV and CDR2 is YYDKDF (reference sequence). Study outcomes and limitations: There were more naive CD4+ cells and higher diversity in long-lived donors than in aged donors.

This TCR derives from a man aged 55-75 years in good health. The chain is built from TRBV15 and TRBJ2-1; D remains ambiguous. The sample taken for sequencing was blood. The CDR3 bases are TGTGCCACCAGCAGAGATAGATCCTTTAGAGGGCAGTTCTTC. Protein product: CATSRDRSFRGQFF.